This TCR beta chain was captured by sequencing in a study of T cell changes during pregnancy in multiple sclerosis. This CDR3 spans 17 amino acids. V lost 5 bases, J lost 4 bases, and 22 bases lay in between. Looked up from germline, CDR1 is SGHRS and CDR2 is YFSETQ. Clones were sequenced by immunoSEQ multiplex PCR, and TCRdb holds only the in-frame ones, with some missing. In the table there are roughly 83,000 clones, over 80% of which are singletons. The chain couples TRBV5-1 to TRBJ2-1, with D tentatively TRBD2 (6 bases). The sample here was PBMCs, taken in the first trimester of pregnancy. This clonotype was sampled from a female donor in good health, serving as a control in a pregnancy study. Some clones in this sample may be carry-over from other donors' samples. This CDR3 reads CASRGAKLTRMYNEQFF. The CDR3 DNA reads TGCGCCAGCAGGGGAGCGAAATTGACTAGGATGTACAATGAGCAGTTCTTC.